This is a list of T cell receptor beta chains from one sample in a study of blood T cell repertoires in COVID-19. The data were produced by immunoSEQ multiplex PCR, yet TCRdb's version contains in-frame clones alone and is incomplete. Altogether 40,000 to 60,000 clones are present, about 88% being singletons, with the ten largest covering over 4.5%. Sequenced material: peripheral blood. These receptors all come from a man aged 35 to 55 with active COVID-19. Each CDR3 is given with its conserved first and last residue. Fields, in order: V gene, D gene, clone size, J gene, CDR3 protein, CDR3 DNA. A D gene is named only where the DNA matches it firmly. Clone size is given for some rows only: seen once, a few or many times, or a class if the clone is expanded.

v_call: TRBV27; d_call: .; clone_size: .; j_call: TRBJ1-2; cdr3_aa: CASSLGGNYGYTF; cdr3_nt: TGTGCCAGCAGTTTGGGGGGAAACTATGGCTACACCTTC
v_call: TRBV9; d_call: TRBD2; clone_size: .; j_call: TRBJ2-3; cdr3_aa: CASSPTLGLGLDTQYF; cdr3_nt: TGTGCCAGCAGCCCGACCCTGGGACTAGGGTTAGATACGCAGTATTTT
v_call: TRBV3-1/TRBV3-2; d_call: .; clone_size: .; j_call: TRBJ1-2; cdr3_aa: CASSQEAGRYYGYTF; cdr3_nt: TGTGCCAGCAGCCAAGAGGCAGGAAGGTACTATGGCTACACCTTC
v_call: TRBV6-2/TRBV6-3; d_call: .; clone_size: .; j_call: TRBJ1-1; cdr3_aa: CASSPRGGEAFF; cdr3_nt: TGTGCCAGCAGTCCGCGGGGGGGTGAAGCTTTCTTT
v_call: TRBV14; d_call: .; clone_size: .; j_call: TRBJ2-1; cdr3_aa: CASSQVRGSYNEQFF; cdr3_nt: TGTGCCAGCAGCCAAGTCCGCGGCTCCTACAATGAGCAGTTCTTC
v_call: TRBV24-1; d_call: TRBD2; clone_size: .; j_call: TRBJ2-7; cdr3_aa: CATSDLDRGVEQYF; cdr3_nt: TGTGCCACCAGTGATCTCGACCGGGGGGTCGAGCAGTACTTC
v_call: TRBV6-5; d_call: TRBD1; clone_size: .; j_call: TRBJ2-7; cdr3_aa: CASRDGQGREQYF; cdr3_nt: TGTGCCAGCAGGGACGGACAGGGAAGAGAGCAGTACTTC
v_call: TRBV19; d_call: .; clone_size: .; j_call: TRBJ1-4; cdr3_aa: CASSDTQLNNEKLFF; cdr3_nt: TGTGCCAGTAGTGACACTCAGCTAAATAATGAAAAACTGTTTTTT
v_call: TRBV9; d_call: TRBD1; clone_size: .; j_call: TRBJ1-2; cdr3_aa: CGQGNYGYTF; cdr3_nt: TGTGGACAGGGGAACTATGGCTACACCTTC
v_call: TRBV5-4; d_call: TRBD1; clone_size: .; j_call: TRBJ1-4; cdr3_aa: CASSPGTGGVYNEKLFF; cdr3_nt: TGTGCCAGCAGCCCAGGGACAGGGGGCGTGTATAATGAAAAACTGTTTTTT
v_call: TRBV7-8; d_call: TRBD1; clone_size: .; j_call: TRBJ1-2; cdr3_aa: CASSMDRVYGYTF; cdr3_nt: TGTGCCAGCAGCATGGACAGGGTCTATGGCTACACCTTC
v_call: TRBV7-9; d_call: .; clone_size: .; j_call: TRBJ1-5; cdr3_aa: CASSLDSQPQHF; cdr3_nt: TGTGCCAGCAGCTTAGATAGTCAGCCCCAGCATTTT
v_call: TRBV6-2/TRBV6-3; d_call: TRBD1; clone_size: .; j_call: TRBJ1-1; cdr3_aa: CASSHTRRGGVYRGNTEAFF; cdr3_nt: TGTGCCAGCAGTCACACCCGCCGGGGGGGCGTGTACAGGGGTAACACTGAAGCTTTCTTT
v_call: TRBV7-9; d_call: TRBD1; clone_size: .; j_call: TRBJ1-2; cdr3_aa: CASSARQGSWGYTF; cdr3_nt: TGTGCCAGCAGCGCCCGACAGGGAAGTTGGGGCTACACCTTC
v_call: TRBV18; d_call: .; clone_size: .; j_call: TRBJ2-3; cdr3_aa: CASSHGVQGRTDTQYF; cdr3_nt: TGTGCCAGCTCACACGGAGTACAGGGCCGCACAGATACGCAGTATTTT
v_call: TRBV9; d_call: TRBD1; clone_size: once; j_call: TRBJ1-2; cdr3_aa: CATSSGQGAGYTF; cdr3_nt: TGTGCCACATCCTCGGGACAGGGGGCTGGCTACACCTTC
v_call: TRBV5-1; d_call: TRBD1; clone_size: .; j_call: TRBJ1-2; cdr3_aa: CASSPGQGIGYTF; cdr3_nt: TGCGCCAGCAGCCCGGGACAGGGAATTGGCTACACCTTC
v_call: TRBV7-6; d_call: TRBD2; clone_size: .; j_call: TRBJ2-7; cdr3_aa: CASSRGTSGGYYEQYF; cdr3_nt: TGTGCCAGCAGCAGAGGGACTAGCGGGGGATACTACGAGCAGTACTTC
v_call: TRBV4-1; d_call: TRBD1; clone_size: .; j_call: TRBJ1-4; cdr3_aa: CASSQYRGNEKLFF; cdr3_nt: TGCGCCAGCAGCCAGTACAGGGGTAATGAAAAACTGTTTTTT
v_call: TRBV29-1; d_call: TRBD1; clone_size: .; j_call: TRBJ1-4; cdr3_aa: CSVGVGTGGEKLFF; cdr3_nt: TGCAGCGTTGGGGTCGGGACAGGGGGAGAAAAACTGTTTTTT
v_call: TRBV20-1; d_call: .; clone_size: .; j_call: TRBJ1-1; cdr3_aa: CSASVDSVIDGDTEAFF; cdr3_nt: TGCAGTGCTAGTGTGGACAGCGTTATTGATGGGGACACTGAAGCTTTCTTT
v_call: TRBV11-2; d_call: .; clone_size: .; j_call: TRBJ2-1; cdr3_aa: CASSPGAGEQFF; cdr3_nt: TGTGCCAGCAGCCCAGGGGCGGGTGAGCAGTTCTTC
v_call: TRBV18; d_call: .; clone_size: .; j_call: TRBJ2-2; cdr3_aa: CASSYTGELFF; cdr3_nt: TGTGCCAGCTCCTACACCGGGGAGCTGTTTTTT
v_call: TRBV29-1; d_call: .; clone_size: .; j_call: TRBJ2-2; cdr3_aa: CSGLRGSNTGELFF; cdr3_nt: TGCAGCGGCCTCAGGGGATCGAACACCGGGGAGCTGTTTTTT
v_call: TRBV30; d_call: TRBD1; clone_size: .; j_call: TRBJ1-5; cdr3_aa: CAWSVKDRVPQHF; cdr3_nt: TGTGCCTGGAGTGTCAAGGACAGGGTACCCCAGCATTTT
v_call: TRBV11-2; d_call: TRBD2; clone_size: .; j_call: TRBJ2-1; cdr3_aa: CASSLDQGSPSGSANEQFF; cdr3_nt: TGTGCCAGCAGCTTAGATCAGGGGTCCCCTAGCGGGAGCGCCAATGAGCAGTTCTTC
v_call: TRBV7-2; d_call: TRBD2; clone_size: .; j_call: TRBJ2-1; cdr3_aa: CASSLEGRGIYNEQFF; cdr3_nt: TGTGCCAGCAGCTTAGAAGGGCGGGGGATCTACAATGAGCAGTTCTTC
v_call: TRBV9; d_call: .; clone_size: .; j_call: TRBJ2-1; cdr3_aa: CASSQGGESVNEQFF; cdr3_nt: TGTGCCAGCAGTCAAGGAGGGGAGTCGGTCAATGAGCAGTTCTTC
v_call: TRBV28; d_call: TRBD1; clone_size: .; j_call: TRBJ1-1; cdr3_aa: CASSLSSGGTEAFF; cdr3_nt: TGTGCCAGCAGTTTAAGTTCAGGGGGCACTGAAGCTTTCTTT
v_call: TRBV7-9; d_call: .; clone_size: .; j_call: TRBJ1-1; cdr3_aa: CASIFMNTEAFF; cdr3_nt: TGTGCCAGCATATTTATGAACACTGAAGCTTTCTTT
v_call: TRBV29-1; d_call: .; clone_size: .; j_call: TRBJ2-7; cdr3_aa: CSVESGETNYEQYF; cdr3_nt: TGCAGCGTTGAATCGGGGGAAACGAACTACGAGCAGTACTTC
v_call: TRBV6-5; d_call: .; clone_size: .; j_call: TRBJ2-7; cdr3_aa: CASTPGSSYEQYF; cdr3_nt: TGTGCCAGCACCCCGGGAAGCTCCTACGAGCAGTACTTC
v_call: TRBV19; d_call: TRBD1; clone_size: .; j_call: TRBJ2-7; cdr3_aa: CASSTRYSGTASYEQYF; cdr3_nt: TGTGCCAGTAGTACTCGCTATTCAGGGACAGCCTCCTACGAGCAGTACTTC
v_call: TRBV9; d_call: .; clone_size: .; j_call: TRBJ1-4; cdr3_aa: CASSESGATNEKLFF; cdr3_nt: TGTGCCAGCAGCGAGTCGGGGGCAACTAATGAAAAACTGTTTTTT
v_call: TRBV6-5; d_call: TRBD1; clone_size: .; j_call: TRBJ2-2; cdr3_aa: CASDRGSTGELFF; cdr3_nt: TGTGCCAGCGACAGGGGTTCTACCGGGGAGCTGTTTTTT
v_call: TRBV27; d_call: TRBD1; clone_size: .; j_call: TRBJ1-5; cdr3_aa: CASTGQGGDQPQHF; cdr3_nt: TGTGCCAGTACGGGACAGGGAGGGGATCAGCCCCAGCATTTT
v_call: TRBV7-6; d_call: .; clone_size: .; j_call: TRBJ1-5; cdr3_aa: CASSFSGNQPQHF; cdr3_nt: TGTGCCAGCAGCTTCTCGGGCAATCAGCCCCAGCATTTT
v_call: TRBV19; d_call: TRBD1; clone_size: .; j_call: TRBJ1-1; cdr3_aa: CASRRQGQNTEAFF; cdr3_nt: TGTGCCAGTAGGCGACAGGGTCAGAACACTGAAGCTTTCTTT
v_call: TRBV3-1/TRBV3-2; d_call: TRBD2; clone_size: .; j_call: TRBJ2-7; cdr3_aa: CASSQGPPSSGSYEQYF; cdr3_nt: TGTGCCAGCAGCCAAGGCCCCCCTTCTAGCGGCTCCTACGAGCAGTACTTC
v_call: TRBV7-8; d_call: .; clone_size: .; j_call: TRBJ2-7; cdr3_aa: CASSFGRTTYEQYF; cdr3_nt: TGTGCCAGCAGCTTTGGCAGAACAACCTACGAGCAGTACTTC
v_call: TRBV30; d_call: .; clone_size: .; j_call: TRBJ1-5; cdr3_aa: CAWSVGEIDQPQHF; cdr3_nt: TGTGCCTGGAGTGTAGGGGAAATCGATCAGCCCCAGCATTTT
v_call: TRBV27; d_call: TRBD2; clone_size: .; j_call: TRBJ2-7; cdr3_aa: CASSSRGTSLLREQYF; cdr3_nt: TGTGCCAGCAGTTCGCGCGGGACTAGCCTGTTAAGGGAGCAGTACTTC
v_call: TRBV27; d_call: TRBD1; clone_size: .; j_call: TRBJ1-2; cdr3_aa: CASRGEGADGYTF; cdr3_nt: TGTGCCAGCAGGGGAGAGGGGGCTGATGGCTACACCTTC
v_call: TRBV7-8; d_call: .; clone_size: .; j_call: TRBJ1-6; cdr3_aa: CASSFVSSYNSPLHF; cdr3_nt: TGTGCCAGCAGCTTTGTTAGCTCCTATAATTCACCCCTCCACTTT
v_call: TRBV28; d_call: .; clone_size: medium-sized; j_call: TRBJ1-5; cdr3_aa: CASSLFVGAQGASNQPQHF; cdr3_nt: TGTGCCAGCAGTTTATTTGTAGGGGCTCAAGGGGCGAGCAATCAGCCCCAGCATTTT
v_call: TRBV29-1; d_call: .; clone_size: once; j_call: TRBJ1-1; cdr3_aa: CSVRDTAKTEAFF; cdr3_nt: TGCAGCGTCCGGGACACGGCCAAAACTGAAGCTTTCTTT
v_call: TRBV19; d_call: TRBD2; clone_size: once; j_call: TRBJ2-2; cdr3_aa: CASIPAGRWGTGELFF; cdr3_nt: TGTGCCAGTATCCCAGCCGGGAGGTGGGGCACCGGGGAGCTGTTTTTT
v_call: TRBV5-1; d_call: .; clone_size: .; j_call: TRBJ2-1; cdr3_aa: CASSAAAEAEQFF; cdr3_nt: TGCGCCAGCAGCGCCGCCGCCGAGGCTGAGCAGTTCTTC
v_call: TRBV19; d_call: .; clone_size: few; j_call: TRBJ1-1; cdr3_aa: CASSIGRGPNTEAFF; cdr3_nt: TGTGCCAGTAGTATAGGGCGGGGCCCGAACACTGAAGCTTTCTTT
v_call: TRBV5-6; d_call: .; clone_size: .; j_call: TRBJ2-3; cdr3_aa: CASPGGVTDTQYF; cdr3_nt: TGTGCCAGCCCCGGGGGTGTCACAGATACGCAGTATTTT
v_call: TRBV5-4; d_call: TRBD1; clone_size: .; j_call: TRBJ2-3; cdr3_aa: CASSRPDRGSTDTQYF; cdr3_nt: TGTGCCAGCAGCCGACCCGACAGGGGGAGTACAGATACGCAGTATTTT
v_call: TRBV12-3/TRBV12-4; d_call: TRBD2; clone_size: .; j_call: TRBJ2-7; cdr3_aa: CASTTLGGIEQYF; cdr3_nt: TGTGCCAGCACCACCTTGGGGGGGATCGAGCAGTACTTC
v_call: TRBV24-1; d_call: .; clone_size: .; j_call: TRBJ2-1; cdr3_aa: CATSIGGRDEQFF; cdr3_nt: TGTGCCACCAGTATAGGAGGTAGGGATGAGCAGTTCTTC